Shown below are 14 T cell receptor beta chains from a single sample sequenced in a study of shared clonotypes between healthy human individuals. Clones were sequenced by immunoSEQ multiplex PCR, and TCRdb holds only the in-frame ones, with some missing. The sample has roughly 2.2 million clones, roughly 92% seen once. Sequencing was carried out using naive CD4+ T cells from PBMCs. Described subset: CD45RA+ positively selected. The receptors were sampled from a man aged 18 to 29 in good health. Some clones in this sample may be carry-over from other donors' samples.

The chain joins TRBV4-3 to TRBJ2-3; 13 nucleotides line up with TRBD2. The germline V gene has CDR1 LGHNA and CDR2 YSLEER. Unmatched junction bases numbered 6, after V lost 4 bases and J lost 5 bases. This CDR3 is built from 16 residues. The CDR3 spells CASSRLLAGGRDTQYF. The CDR3 bases are TGCGCCAGCAGCCGTCTACTAGCGGGAGGGCGAGATACGCAGTATTTT.

This sequence joins TRBV19 and TRBJ2-1; D remains ambiguous. Germline V gene lookup returns CDR1 LNHDA and CDR2 SQIVND (reference sequence). The V end was cut by 7 bases, the J end by 2 bases, with 9 bases between. The CDR3 spans 13 residues. Here the CDR3 DNA reads TGTGCCAGTACCCTGACAACCTACAATGAGCAGTTCTTC. Protein sequence: CASTLTTYNEQFF. Combining the CDR3 with reference TRBV19 and TRBJ2-1 gives the whole variable domain DGGITQSPKYLFRKEGQNVTLSCEQNLNHDAMYWYRQDPGQGLRLIYYSQIVNDFQKGDIAEGYSVSREKKESFPLTVTSAQKNPTAFYLCASTLTTYNEQFFGPGTRLTVL.

This sequence joins TRBV7-8 and TRBJ2-1; the D is unclear. V was trimmed by 2 bases and J by 0 bases, leaving 11 bases between them. In germline, CDR1 is SGHVS, CDR2 FQNEAQ. The CDR3 has 16 amino acids. CDR3 region: CASSLWRSSSYNEQFF. The CDR3 nucleotides read TGTGCCAGCAGCTTATGGCGGTCGAGCTCCTACAATGAGCAGTTCTTC.

The V call is TRBV28, the J call TRBJ2-2; D is unclear. The germline V gene has CDR1 MDHEN and CDR2 SYDVKM. The CDR3 is made up of 13 amino acids. Trimming shortened V by 7 bases and J by 4 bases, and 10 bases separated the two germline ends. The CDR3 here is CASKNTPTGELFF. For the CDR3, the DNA is TGTGCCAGCAAGAATACTCCCACCGGGGAGCTGTTTTTT.

This sequence joins TRBV7-2 and TRBJ2-1; TRBD2 aligns across 7 bases. Germline-derived CDR1 and CDR2 are SGHTA and FQGNSA. V trimming: 7 bases; J trimming: 0 bases; junction bases outside the gene matches: 6. This CDR3 comprises 15 residues. The CDR3 DNA sequence: TGTGCCAGCATCAAAAGCGGGACCTCCTACAATGAGCAGTTCTTC. Protein product: CASIKSGTSYNEQFF.

The J gene is TRBJ2-5, the V gene TRBV25-1; perhaps TRBD1 as D (5 bases). V was trimmed by 6 bases and J by 1 base, leaving 12 bases between them. In germline, CDR1 is MGHDK, CDR2 SYGVNS. This CDR3 is built from 14 residues. The CDR3 protein is CASSRGHGQETQYF. As DNA, the CDR3 is TGTGCCAGCAGCAGAGGACACGGCCAAGAGACCCAGTACTTC.

This clone was found a few times. The sample carries other DNA sequences with the same CDR3. The rearrangement uses TRBV2 and TRBJ2-1; D not certain. The CDR3 runs 13 residues. The V gene's germline CDR1 is SNHLY and CDR2 FYNNEI. V was clipped by 1 base and J by 3 bases, with 4 bases between them. CDR3 bases: TGTGCCAGCAGTGAAGGGGGCTACAATGAGCAGTTCTTC. The encoded protein is CASSEGGYNEQFF.

The chain carries TRBV5-1 and TRBJ1-3; D might be TRBD1 (5 bases). The CDR3 runs to 14 residues. The V gene's germline CDR1 is SGHRS and CDR2 YFSETQ. Trimming pared 4 bases from V and 3 bases from J, leaving 11 bases between. CDR3 in amino acids: CASSGGDDGNTIYF. In DNA, the CDR3 is TGCGCCAGCAGCGGGGGGGACGATGGAAACACCATATATTTT.

This chain connects TRBV10-3 to TRBJ2-7, with D tentatively TRBD2 (5 bases). Trimming cost V 7 bases and J 5 bases, with 9 bases left between them. This CDR3 is 11 amino acids long. Germline CDR1 is ENHRY and CDR2 is SYGVKD. The chain's CDR3 is CAIMRLNEQYF. In DNA form, the CDR3 reads TGTGCCATCATGAGACTAAACGAGCAGTACTTC.

The CDR3 bases are TGTGCCAGCAGCGGAGGGTACAATGAGCAGTTCTTC. Protein sequence: CASSGGYNEQFF. The V and J genes are TRBV21-1 and TRBJ2-1; the table's D call TRBD2 went unverified against the DNA. TRBV21-1 is a documented pseudogene. The CDR3 has 12 amino acids.

The genes are TRBV14 and TRBJ1-2; D unclear. V was clipped by 4 bases and J by 7 bases, with 10 bases between them. This CDR3 comprises 12 residues. Germline CDR1 SGHDN, CDR2 FVKESK. The CDR3 nucleotides read TGTGCCAGCAGCCTCGGCAGCAGTGGCTACACCTTC. Amino acids: CASSLGSSGYTF.

V gene TRBV6-4 combines with J gene TRBJ2-3; tentatively, D is TRBD1 (7 bases). This CDR3 has 18 residues. Trimming cost V 4 bases and J 3 bases, with 23 bases left between them. Germline V gene data show CDR1 as MRHNA and CDR2 as SNTAGT. The CDR3 loop reads CASSVGSTYRGGTDTQYF. The CDR3 DNA follows: TGTGCCAGCAGTGTGGGTTCGACATACAGGGGAGGAACAGATACGCAGTATTTT.

This clone was counted a single time. The J gene is TRBJ2-1, the V gene TRBV19, with D possibly being TRBD2 (7 bases). Trimming cost V 5 bases and J 7 bases, with 15 bases left between them. Germline CDR1 and CDR2: LNHDA and SQIVND (reference sequence). The CDR3 loop spans 14 amino acids. The CDR3 DNA is TGTGCCAGTAGTCAAGGGGGGGGAGTAAATGAGCAGTTCTTC. Protein sequence: CASSQGGGVNEQFF.

The chain has TRBV19 and TRBJ2-3; D is perhaps TRBD1 (5 bases). V was shortened by 3 bases and J by 2 bases, with 9 bases between the two germline ends. The CDR3 extends over 14 amino acids. Germline CDR1 reads LNHDA; CDR2 reads SQIVND (reference sequence). The CDR3 DNA reads TGTGCCAGTAGTATTGGACACTACACAGATACGCAGTATTTT. This sequence encodes CASSIGHYTDTQYF.